One sample yielded the 27 T cell receptor beta chains listed below, sequenced in a study of cytomegalovirus exposure and HLA in healthy donors (TCRdb year 2017). Preparation of the library involved the immunoSEQ multiplex PCR assay. The multiplex PCR relied on a mix of 60 forward primers for TCR Vbeta segments and 13 reverse primers for TCR Jbeta segments. TCRdb re-hosts the immuneACCESS table, in-frame sequences only. Its copies lack some clones; in the studies checked, an unresolved V gene accounts for under half of them, and the cause for the rest is not known. Counted in this sample were roughly 150,000 clones; about 70% of them appeared once. The top ten clones comprise 2.5% to 3.5% of the sample. The sequenced sample was PBMCs. Receptors were obtained from a male donor in good health and CMV-seronegative.

The chain recombines TRBV7-2 with TRBJ2-5; 8 nucleotides agree with TRBD1. The germline CDR1 and CDR2 sequences are SGHTA and FQGNSA. This CDR3 spans 15 amino acids. Trimming took 4 bases from V and 5 from J; bases not matched to a gene: 9. Here the CDR3 reads CASSSPDRAMETQYF. The CDR3 nucleotides read TGTGCCAGCAGCTCGCCGGACAGGGCGATGGAGACCCAGTACTTC.

The chain uses TRBV29-1 and TRBJ2-2; TRBD2 aligns across 14 bases. V lost 7 bases, J lost 4 bases, and 2 bases stayed unmatched. CDR1 is SQVTM and CDR2 is ANQGSEA in the germline V gene. The CDR3 consists of 14 residues. This CDR3 reads CSATSGRGTGELFF. CDR3 nucleotide sequence: TGCAGCGCGACTAGCGGGAGGGGCACCGGGGAGCTGTTTTTT.

The chain is built from TRBV7-2 and TRBJ2-1, with D possibly being TRBD2 (6 bases). Germline CDR1 and CDR2: SGHTA and FQGNSA. The CDR3 covers 15 residues. With 4 bases removed from V and 7 bases from J, the gap between germline ends came to 17 bases. Here the CDR3 reads CASSSLGLAINEQFF. The CDR3, as DNA: TGTGCCAGCAGCTCACTGGGGCTAGCGATTAATGAGCAGTTCTTC.

The V gene is TRBV5-1, the J gene TRBJ2-1, with 15 positions matching TRBD2. The germline gives CDR1 SGHRS, CDR2 YFSETQ. The V segment lost 3 bases and the J segment 3 bases; nucleotides outside the gene matches: 1. The CDR3 spans 16 residues. CDR3 nucleotides: TGCGCCAGCAGCTGGGGACTAGCGGGAGGCTACAATGAGCAGTTCTTC. Its protein product is CASSWGLAGGYNEQFF.

The V gene is TRBV6-9, the J gene TRBJ2-2; 8 nucleotides match TRBD1. CDR1 MNHGY and CDR2 SVAAGI come from the germline V gene. V lost 4 bases, J lost 6 bases, and 10 bases stayed unmatched. The CDR3 is made up of 16 amino acids. As DNA, the CDR3 is TGTGCCAGCAGTTTTGACGAGACAGGGGTTTCCGGGGAGCTGTTTTTT. Its protein is CASSFDETGVSGELFF.

This rearrangement joins TRBV5-3 to TRBJ2-3; 12 bases fit TRBD2. TRBV5-3 has ORF status, its function being uncertain. The trim removed 4 bases at V and 2 bases at J, leaving 11 bases unmatched. This CDR3 region has 18 residues. The CDR3 is CARSRLAGAKKNTDTQYF. The CDR3 DNA reads TGTGCCAGAAGCCGACTAGCGGGGGCCAAAAAAAACACAGATACGCAGTATTTT.

This clone was counted a single time. The chain links TRBV9 to TRBJ2-2; 7 nucleotides agree with TRBD2. This CDR3 has 16 residues. Germline CDR1 reads SGDLS; CDR2 reads YYNGEE. The V segment lost 3 bases and the J segment 4 bases; nucleotides outside the gene matches: 9. The CDR3 region has the DNA TGTGCCAGCAGCGCCTTACTAGCGTCGGGCACCGGGGAGCTGTTTTTT. Its protein product is CASSALLASGTGELFF.

The chain combines TRBV5-1 with TRBJ2-4, with 8 bases that match TRBD2. The trim removed 3 bases at V and 9 bases at J, leaving 14 bases unmatched. CDR3 length: 16 amino acids. Per the germline V gene, CDR1 is SGHRS and CDR2 is YFSETQ. This CDR3 is CASSWEGAGVGSIQYF. The DNA for the CDR3 is TGCGCCAGCAGCTGGGAGGGAGCGGGAGTAGGGAGCATTCAGTACTTC.

This clone was seen a handful of times. The CDR3 bases are TGTGCCATCAGTGGGTCGGACAGGGTCACCGGGGAGCTGTTTTTT. Translation: CAISGSDRVTGELFF. The V gene is TRBV10-3, the J gene TRBJ2-2, with 8 bases identical to TRBD1. V was clipped by 4 bases and J by 4 bases; unmatched bases: 5. Germline V gene data show CDR1 as ENHRY and CDR2 as SYGVKD. This CDR3 is 15 amino acids long.

Comment on this clone: The same CDR3 arises from other DNA sequences in this sample as well. The genes are TRBV13 and TRBJ1-5, with a tentative D call TRBD1 (5 bases). Between the trimmed V and J ends, which lost 0 bases and 5 bases, there was a span of 11 bases. This CDR3 contains 15 residues. CDR1 is PRHDT, CDR2 FYEKMQ, per germline (reference sequence). CDR3 coding DNA: TGTGCCAGCAGCTTAGGGCAGGGCGAGGATCAGCCCCAGCATTTT. Translating it yields CASSLGQGEDQPQHF.

This chain links TRBV7-9 with TRBJ2-5, with TRBD1 matching over 9 bases. Per germline, CDR1 SEHNR and CDR2 FQNEAQ (reference sequence). The J segment lost 4 bases and the V segment lost 4 bases, leaving 10 bases of the junction unmatched. CDR3 size: 16 residues. CDR3: CASSSRDRAGRETQYF. In DNA, the CDR3 is TGTGCCAGCAGCTCCCGGGACAGGGCGGGACGAGAGACCCAGTACTTC.

The rearrangement joins TRBV6-1 to TRBJ1-5; TRBD1 is a possible D gene (5 bases). The CDR3 runs to 14 residues. In germline, CDR1 is MNHNS, CDR2 SASEGT. The germline V and J ends were trimmed by 4 bases and 2 bases, with 9 bases remaining between them. The CDR3 sequence is CASSGRDGNQPQHF. The CDR3 nucleotides read TGTGCCAGCAGTGGCAGGGATGGCAATCAGCCCCAGCATTTT.

The rearrangement joins TRBV7-9 to TRBJ1-2; TRBD1 might be the D (6 bases). CDR3 length: 14 residues. Germline loops: CDR1 SEHNR, CDR2 FQNEAQ (reference sequence). Trimming removed 0 bases at V and 3 bases at J, with 8 bases between. The chain's CDR3 is CASSLAQGYYGYTF. The CDR3 DNA is TGTGCCAGCAGCTTAGCGCAGGGGTACTATGGCTACACCTTC.

This rearrangement joins TRBV4-1 to TRBJ1-1; a possible D gene is TRBD1 (6 bases). Germline values: CDR1 MGHRA, CDR2 YSYEKL. V lost 0 bases and J 5 bases, leaving 19 bases between the germline ends. CDR3 size: 17 residues. CDR3 sequence reads: CASSQDLGLQGGTEAFF. The CDR3 DNA sequence: TGCGCCAGCAGCCAAGATCTAGGCTTACAGGGTGGGACTGAAGCTTTCTTT.

The V and J genes are TRBV21-1 and TRBJ2-5; the table's D call of TRBD2 was not tested on the DNA. TRBV21-1 is a listed pseudogene. There are 15 residues in the CDR3. The chain's CDR3 is CASSKERVAGETQYF. CDR3 coding DNA: TGTGCCAGCAGCAAAGAAAGGGTAGCGGGAGAGACCCAGTACTTC.

V is TRBV27 and J is TRBJ1-4, with 8 positions matching TRBD1. J lost 3 bases, V lost 4 bases, and 10 bases had no gene match. CDR3 length equals 17 residues. Germline CDR1 is MNHEY and CDR2 is SMNVEV (reference sequence). In DNA, the CDR3 is TGTGCCAGCAGTTCCATGACAGGGGTGGGAGCTAATGAAAAACTGTTTTTT. It translates to CASSSMTGVGANEKLFF.

The chain combines TRBV30 with TRBJ2-7; weak D call: TRBD1 (5 bases). The germline V gene has CDR1 GTSNPN and CDR2 SVGIG (reference sequence). V was shortened by 0 bases and J by 4 bases, with 13 bases between the two germline ends. The CDR3 has 14 residues. The CDR3 DNA reads as TGTGCCTGGAGTGTACAATCCAGGGCTTACGAGCAGTACTTC. This translates into CAWSVQSRAYEQYF.

In DNA, the CDR3 is TGTGCCTCCCGCCCTCCGGGACAGGGACTAAACTATGGCTACACCTTC. The encoded protein is CASRPPGQGLNYGYTF. The rearrangement uses TRBV30 and TRBJ1-2; 9 nucleotides agree with TRBD1. The CDR3 sequence is 16 residues long. V lost 7 bases and J lost 2; bases outside the gene matches: 14. In germline, CDR1 is GTSNPN, CDR2 SVGIG (reference sequence).

The V call is TRBV5-8, the J call TRBJ1-4, with 8 positions matching TRBD1. Unmatched junction bases numbered 10, after V lost 4 bases and J lost 8 bases. Germline CDR1 is SGHTS and CDR2 is YDEGEE. CDR3 length equals 15 residues. The CDR3 region is CASSPGTGVREKLFF. The CDR3 coding sequence is TGTGCCAGCAGCCCGGGGACAGGAGTTCGCGAAAAACTGTTTTTT.

V gene TRBV25-1 combines with J gene TRBJ2-3; possibly TRBD1 for D (6 bases). CDR3 size: 12 residues. Germline lookup yields CDR1 MGHDK and CDR2 SYGVNS. V lost 3 bases and J 7 bases, leaving 8 bases between the germline ends. CDR3 nucleotide sequence: TGTGCCAGCAGTGAGGGGACAAATACGCAGTATTTT. It yields the protein CASSEGTNTQYF.

This chain uses TRBV7-8 with TRBJ2-7; D is uncertain. The V gene lost 2 bases and the J gene lost 3 bases, with 14 bases spanning the gap. The length of the CDR3 is 15 residues. CDR1 is SGHVS and CDR2 is FQNEAQ in the germline V gene. The CDR3 spells CASSLQAAISYEQYF. The CDR3 DNA follows: TGTGCCAGCAGCTTACAGGCAGCTATCAGCTACGAGCAGTACTTC.

This clone occurred a few times. This chain joins TRBV11-2 and TRBJ1-6, with D perhaps TRBD1 (6 bases). Deletions cut 4 bases from V and 7 bases from J, with 11 bases between. The CDR3 is 14 residues long. CDR1 and CDR2 (germline): SGHAT, FQNNGV. The CDR3 nucleotides are TGTGCCAGCAGCTCGAGGCAGGGGAATTCACCCCTCCACTTT. It translates to CASSSRQGNSPLHF.

This CDR3 reads CSGRNTEAFF. Written as DNA, the CDR3 is TGCAGCGGCAGAAACACTGAAGCTTTCTTT. This chain connects TRBV29-1 to TRBJ1-1; D gene uncertain. Looked up from germline, CDR1 is SQVTM and CDR2 is ANQGSEA. This CDR3 region has 10 residues. V gave up 7 bases and J gave up 2 bases, with 5 bases separating them.

The V and J genes are TRBV7-2 and TRBJ2-2; 11 positions match TRBD1. This CDR3 comprises 15 residues. The V segment lost 5 bases and the J segment 6 bases; nucleotides outside the gene matches: 5. Germline CDR1 and CDR2: SGHTA and FQGNSA. The CDR3 nucleotides read TGTGCCAGCAGCGGACAGGGGGCTATATCCGGGGAGCTGTTTTTT. Its translation is CASSGQGAISGELFF.

This chain connects TRBV28 to TRBJ2-7; 8 nucleotides agree with TRBD1. The V gene's germline CDR1 is MDHEN and CDR2 SYDVKM. V dropped 8 bases and J dropped 2; count of bases not matched to a gene: 14. The CDR3 spans 16 residues. The CDR3 region is CASLASWTGSTYEQYF. The CDR3 DNA is TGTGCCAGCTTAGCAAGCTGGACAGGGAGTACCTACGAGCAGTACTTC.

As DNA, the CDR3 is TGTGCCACCAGCAGAGAGGGGAGTTCAACTAATGAAAAACTGTTTTTT. Translation: CATSREGSSTNEKLFF. V is TRBV15 and J is TRBJ1-4, with D unclear. Germline lookup yields CDR1 LNHNV and CDR2 YYDKDF (reference sequence). The V end was cut by 0 bases, the J end by 0 bases, with 8 bases between. There are 16 residues in the CDR3.

This clone was counted a single time. At one boundary the junction diverges from the germline segment, which might be a read error. V is TRBV18 and J is TRBJ2-3; D may be TRBD2 (6 bases). Germline-derived CDR1 and CDR2 are KGHSH and LQKENI. This CDR3 contains 17 residues. The CDR3 nucleotides are TGTGCCAGCTCGCCACCGGTGGGAGGAACTCTGACAGATACGCAGTATTTT. Protein: CASSPPVGGTLTDTQYF.